The present TCR beta chain was sequenced within a study of control samples from healthy donors and cancer patients. Here immunoSEQ multiplex PCR was the method, and the copy in TCRdb shows in-frame clones only, minus some. The data contain about 160,000 clones, approximately 90% of them singletons. The CDR3 is 13 residues long. V was pared by 8 bases and J by 5 bases, with 15 bases between. The germline V gene encodes CDR1 SGHNT and CDR2 YENEEA. The chain recombines TRBV11-3 with TRBJ1-1; TRBD1 is a possible D gene (6 bases). The source material was blood. The TCR was taken from a man between 25 and 39 years old in good health. This chain's CDR3 is CASAYRVGTEAFF. CDR3 nucleotides: TGTGCCAGCGCTTACAGGGTGGGGACTGAAGCTTTCTTT.